This T cell receptor (beta chain) comes out of a study of identifying expanded T cells in peripheral blood. Data came from immunoSEQ multiplex PCR; TCRdb stores just in-frame clones and leaves some out. The data contain some 100,000 clones, less than 90% of them singletons. The V and J ends lost 6 bases and 0 bases respectively, with 12 bases between them. Looked up from germline, CDR1 is WSHSY and CDR2 is SAAADI. The CDR3 consists of 14 residues. The sample consisted of blood. The genes are TRBV10-2 and TRBJ2-7; D is unresolved. The clonotype was recovered from a person between 18 and 75 years old in good health. The chain's CDR3 is CASRAASLSYEQYF. The CDR3 DNA is TGCGCCAGCAGGGCAGCATCCCTCTCCTACGAGCAGTACTTC.